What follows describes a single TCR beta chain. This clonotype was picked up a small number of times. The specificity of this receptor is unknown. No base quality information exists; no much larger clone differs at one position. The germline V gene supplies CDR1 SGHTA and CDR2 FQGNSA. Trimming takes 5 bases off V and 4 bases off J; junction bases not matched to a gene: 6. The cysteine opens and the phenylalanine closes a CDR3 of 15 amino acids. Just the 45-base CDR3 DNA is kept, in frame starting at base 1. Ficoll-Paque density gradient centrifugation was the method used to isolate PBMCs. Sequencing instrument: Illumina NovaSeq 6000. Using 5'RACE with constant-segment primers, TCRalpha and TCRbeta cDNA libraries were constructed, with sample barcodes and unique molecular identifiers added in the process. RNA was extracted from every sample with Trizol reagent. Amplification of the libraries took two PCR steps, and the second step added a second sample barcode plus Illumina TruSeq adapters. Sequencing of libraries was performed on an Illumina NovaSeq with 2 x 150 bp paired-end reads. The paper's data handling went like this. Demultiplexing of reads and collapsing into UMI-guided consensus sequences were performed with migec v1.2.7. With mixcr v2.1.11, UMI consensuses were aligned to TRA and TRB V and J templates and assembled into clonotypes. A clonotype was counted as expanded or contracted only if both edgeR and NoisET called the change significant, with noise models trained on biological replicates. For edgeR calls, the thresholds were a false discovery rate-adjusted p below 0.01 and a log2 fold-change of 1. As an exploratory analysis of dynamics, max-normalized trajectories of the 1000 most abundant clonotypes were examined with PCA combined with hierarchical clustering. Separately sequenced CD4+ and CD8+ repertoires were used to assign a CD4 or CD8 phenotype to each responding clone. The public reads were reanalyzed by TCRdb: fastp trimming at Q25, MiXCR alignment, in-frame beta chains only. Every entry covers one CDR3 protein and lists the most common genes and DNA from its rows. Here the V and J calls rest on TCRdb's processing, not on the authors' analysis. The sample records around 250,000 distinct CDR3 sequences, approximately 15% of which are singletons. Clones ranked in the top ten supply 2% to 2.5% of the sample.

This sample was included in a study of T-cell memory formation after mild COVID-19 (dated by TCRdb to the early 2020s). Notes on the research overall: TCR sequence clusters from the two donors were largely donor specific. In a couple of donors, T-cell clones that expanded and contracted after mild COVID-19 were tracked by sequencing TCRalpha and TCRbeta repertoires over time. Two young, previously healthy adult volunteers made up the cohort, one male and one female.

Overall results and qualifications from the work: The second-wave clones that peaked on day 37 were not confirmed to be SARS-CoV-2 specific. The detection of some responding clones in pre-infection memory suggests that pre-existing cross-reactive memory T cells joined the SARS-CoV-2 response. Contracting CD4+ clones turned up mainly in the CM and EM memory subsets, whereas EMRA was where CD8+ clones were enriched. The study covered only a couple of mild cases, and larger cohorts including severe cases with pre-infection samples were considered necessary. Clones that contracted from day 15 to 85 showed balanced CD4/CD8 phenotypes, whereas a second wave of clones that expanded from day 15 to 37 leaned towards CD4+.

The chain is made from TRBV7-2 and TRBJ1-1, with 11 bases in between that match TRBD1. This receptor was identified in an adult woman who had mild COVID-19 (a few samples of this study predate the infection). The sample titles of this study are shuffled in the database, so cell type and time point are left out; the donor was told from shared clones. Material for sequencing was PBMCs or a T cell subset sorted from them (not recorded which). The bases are TGTGCCAGCAGCCCGGACAGGGGGCGCTTCACTGAAGCTTTCTTT. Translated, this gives CASSPDRGRFTEAFF.